The rows below give T cell receptor beta chains drawn from one sample of a study of T-cell memory formation after mild COVID-19. TCRdb itself ran the 5' RACE reads through MiXCR, one entry per CDR3 protein. The sample lists about 250,000 distinct CDR3 sequences; 15% were seen once. The sequenced sample was PBMCs or a T cell subset sorted from them (not recorded which). The origin of the receptors is an adult woman who had mild COVID-19 (a few samples of this study predate the infection). Cell type and time point are not known. Both conserved end residues are trimmed from each CDR3. A D gene is named only where the DNA matches it firmly.

j_call d_call v_call cdr3_aa
TRBJ2-4 . TRBV4-1 ASSSPTAGLAKNIQY
TRBJ2-5 TRBD1 TRBV19 ASKNRGRETQY
TRBJ1-5 . TRBV23-1 ASSRKLRSSNQPQH
TRBJ2-4 . TRBV20-1 SARTVRGDKNIQY
TRBJ2-4 . TRBV7-2 ASSLSENYKY
TRBJ1-1 . TRBV6-2/TRBV6-3 ASIHDSLRTEAF
TRBJ2-1 TRBD2 TRBV7-2 ASSSPSGTSSYNEQF
TRBJ2-3 . TRBV18 ASSPWGGRDTQY
TRBJ2-1 . TRBV10-3 AISERDVSGNEQF
TRBJ2-1 . TRBV5-6 ASSLVKVLEQF
TRBJ1-4 TRBD1 TRBV28 ASSFPGTAYTGNEKLF
TRBJ2-7 . TRBV5-1 ASSPAASSAYEQY
TRBJ2-1 . TRBV5-1 ASSGDGLSYNEQF
TRBJ2-7 . TRBV3-1 ASSRKGAYEQY
TRBJ2-3 TRBD2 TRBV20-1 SAREGTSGLADTQY
TRBJ1-2 . TRBV20-1 SAREGLGYT
TRBJ1-1 . TRBV12-3/TRBV12-4 ASSFRMNTEAF
TRBJ2-7 TRBD2 TRBV5-4 ASSLGSGGRSYEQY
TRBJ2-3 . TRBV12-3/TRBV12-4 ATRVGGRTDTQY
TRBJ2-7 TRBD2 TRBV29-1 SVSNSASGREQY
TRBJ2-5 TRBD2 TRBV5-1 ASSLSRGGRETQY
TRBJ2-1 . TRBV5-1 ASRVGYEQF
TRBJ2-1 TRBD1 TRBV5-1 ASSRSLPGQGRNEQF
TRBJ1-1 . TRBV7-2 ASSLVGGSGTEAF
TRBJ2-1 . TRBV7-8 ASSLSSLGGPQF
TRBJ2-7 TRBD2 TRBV4-2 ASSQPVGLAGVIHEQY
TRBJ2-3 TRBD2 TRBV19 ASSPRGTSGRRTDTQY
TRBJ2-3 TRBD2 TRBV9 ASSADPGRTDTQY
TRBJ2-1 . TRBV19 ASSIRGSGTYNEQF
TRBJ2-2 TRBD1 TRBV5-1 ASSLGQGNTGELF
TRBJ2-1 TRBD1 TRBV7-9 ASSPSDRPPRF
TRBJ1-1 . TRBV5-4 ASRFGLRGGEAF
TRBJ2-7 . TRBV15 ATSRGDPLYEQY
TRBJ2-7 . TRBV27 ASSLSGLLPPYEQY
TRBJ2-7 . TRBV7-2 ASSSRGYYEQY
TRBJ2-1 . TRBV9 ASSVGTLSYNEQF
TRBJ1-5 . TRBV2 ASTPQGGQPQH
TRBJ2-1 . TRBV6-2/TRBV6-3 ASSTFDEQF
TRBJ1-1 . TRBV10-3 AIRDSVNTEAF
TRBJ2-5 TRBD1 TRBV5-1 ASSLGDRGPETQY
TRBJ2-1 TRBD2 TRBV20-1 SASAGLAGLGSYNEQF